This T cell receptor (beta chain) was captured in a study of T cells in Graves' hyperthyroidism and ophthalmopathy. CDR1 is SGHRS, CDR2 YFSETQ, per germline. J gave up 6 bases and V 4 bases, and 9 bases lay outside the gene matches. This CDR3 is 16 amino acids long. TCR beta CDR3 sequences were amplified from RNA transcripts. The TCR CDR3 was amplified in a first-round RT-PCR using the HTBI primer set. One entry per CDR3 protein, called by TCRdb with MiXCR from the multiplex PCR reads. The sample has hundreds of thousands of distinct CDR3 sequences, approximately 15% seen once. This clonotype was seen many times.

This rearrangement joins TRBV5-1 to TRBJ2-1; 11 bases are shared with TRBD2. Sequencing was done on a sample of blood. This TCR came from a woman in her fifties or sixties with Graves' ophthalmopathy. CDR3 amino acids: CASSPYTSGRRNEQFF. CDR3 nucleotide sequence: TGCGCCAGCAGCCCCTACACTAGCGGGAGACGCAATGAGCAGTTCTTC. The complete variable domain, with remaining parts taken from reference TRBV5-1 and TRBJ2-1, reads KAGVTQTPRYLIKTRGQQVTLSCSPISGHRSVSWYQQTPGQGLQFLFEYFSETQRNKGNFPGRFSGRQFSNSRSEMNVSTLELGDSALYLCASSPYTSGRRNEQFFGPGTRLTVL.